This T cell receptor beta chain was captured in a study of cytomegalovirus exposure and HLA in healthy donors. Background on the study: A previous analysis identified 117 million unique TCR beta sequences derived from around 200 million T cells.

Regarding the study as a whole: Cytomegalovirus association was assigned to over 150 TCR beta chains. Solely CMV serostatus was available to characterize immune exposure. The later analysis indicated that the majority of CMV-associated TCR beta chains appeared HLA-restricted.

Both 60 Vbeta primers and 13 Jbeta primers went into the PCR. Measured with immunoSEQ multiplex PCR; TCRdb has only the in-frame clones, and not every one. The data show over 250,000 clones, 80% to 90% seen once. This CDR3 comprises 16 residues. CDR1 and CDR2 from the germline V gene are MNHEY and SMNVEV (reference sequence). V shed 3 bases, J shed 4 bases, and the junction held 9 bases outside the gene matches. Of note for this clone: What it binds is not known.

The source material was PBMCs. The TCR was taken from a man aged 35 to 55 in good health and CMV-seropositive. This rearrangement joins TRBV27 to TRBJ2-1; TRBD2 agrees at 7 bases. CDR3 amino acids: CASSLPSAAGYNEQFF. The CDR3 DNA is TGTGCCAGCAGTTTGCCCTCGGCAGCGGGGTACAATGAGCAGTTCTTC.